The present TCR beta chain was sequenced within a study of blood T cell repertoires in COVID-19. Germline V gene data show CDR1 as MDHEN and CDR2 as SYDVKM. V shed 10 bases, J shed 4 bases, and the junction held 10 bases outside the gene matches. CDR3 size: 15 residues. Authors' analysis steps: Reference gene primers were amplified, and this amplification served to estimate nucleated cell counts. The protocol was immunoSEQ multiplex PCR, while the TCRdb copy is restricted to in-frame clones and leaves out a portion. That table is the source of V, J and clone size, and D and trimming were worked out from the DNA. The data show about 120,000 clones, approximately 92% seen once.

Sequenced material: peripheral blood. The chain links TRBV28 to TRBJ2-2, with 9 bases identical to TRBD1. The sequence came from a man aged 70 or older with active or convalescent COVID-19. The CDR3 is CATITGGEGTGELFF. Written as DNA, the CDR3 is TGTGCCACCATTACAGGGGGCGAGGGCACCGGGGAGCTGTTTTTT.